There are many counts of the clone carrying this T cell receptor (beta chain). Its antigen is not identified. The use of a sample-barcoded 5' primer and a J-beta primer mix characterized a second PCR of 7 to 11 cycles. Each CDR3 protein gets one entry after TCRdb re-called the 5' RACE reads with MiXCR. The sample lists 600,000 or so distinct CDR3 sequences; under 30% were seen once. These data originate in a study of blood T cells in healthy people across ages. Study observations and caveats: Underestimates were what the diversity estimates from one million T cells were considered to be. Donor CMV status was unknown, possibly confounding expanded clonotype changes.

PBMCs were isolated at a quantity of at least 6 million per sample. The sample consisted of blood. The TCR originated in an elderly woman in good health.

CDR3 nucleotide sequence: TGTGCCATCAGCCCGGGACAGGGTAATAATTCACCCCTCCACTTT. Translated, it gives CAISPGQGNNSPLHF. This chain connects TRBV10-3 to TRBJ1-6, with 9 bases lining up with TRBD1. From germline, CDR1 is ENHRY and CDR2 SYGVKD. V lost 6 bases to trimming and J lost 5 bases; unmatched junction nucleotides: 5. CDR3 size: 15 residues.